Listed here is a single T cell receptor beta chain. Its specificity is not known. The sample originates from a study of graft-versus-host responses after intestinal transplantation. Whole-study context: Anti-thymocyte globulin was used for induction in all recipients, who then took tacrolimus and steroids for approximately 3 years.

The assay was immunoSEQ multiplex PCR, and TCRdb's table has in-frame clones only and misses some. The data contain about 82,000 clones, 91% of them singletons. The trim removed 9 bases at V and 0 bases at J, leaving 6 bases unmatched. CDR1 is LGHNT, CDR2 FRNRAP, per germline. The CDR3 loop spans 17 amino acids. Study observations and caveats: Circulating GvH clone levels at their peak were associated with HvG declines (early post-transplant). GvH clones occurred in recipient marrow; some first appeared in ileum or blood. Graft-donor T cell macrochimerism coincided with high graft-versus-host to host-versus-graft clonal ratios in allografts.

The clonotype originates from a human donor who received an intestinal transplant. Sample: unstimulated CD4+ T cells sorted from spleen or lymph node cells, taken before intestinal transplant. The chain has TRBV12-5 and TRBJ2-1; the match to TRBD2 covers 15 bases. This CDR3 reads CASLGTSGGSSYNEQFF. CDR3 DNA sequence: TGTGCTAGCCTTGGGACTAGCGGGGGGAGCTCCTACAATGAGCAGTTCTTC.